This T cell receptor beta chain was recorded in a study of response to subunit inactivated influenza vaccine. Whole-study results and caveats: A suggestion made by the authors is that each seasonal influenza vaccination recruits few new T cells.

TCRdb reprocessed the RT-PCR reads with MiXCR, giving one entry per CDR3 protein. Of under 850,000 distinct CDR3 sequences in the sample, approximately 18% were seen once. Germline V gene lookup returns CDR1 MDHEN and CDR2 SYDVKM. This CDR3 region has 13 residues. V was pared by 6 bases and J by 7 bases, with 14 bases between. Notes on this clonotype: Its antigen remains unknown.

The sequences come from PBMCs from blood, collected more than 4 days after vaccination. This TCR derives from a man over 45 who received an inactivated influenza vaccine. This chain uses TRBV28 with TRBJ2-3; D perhaps matches TRBD2 (6 bases). DNA of the CDR3: TGTGCCAGCAGCCAGGAGGGCACCAATACGCAGTATTTT. Translating it yields CASSQEGTNTQYF.